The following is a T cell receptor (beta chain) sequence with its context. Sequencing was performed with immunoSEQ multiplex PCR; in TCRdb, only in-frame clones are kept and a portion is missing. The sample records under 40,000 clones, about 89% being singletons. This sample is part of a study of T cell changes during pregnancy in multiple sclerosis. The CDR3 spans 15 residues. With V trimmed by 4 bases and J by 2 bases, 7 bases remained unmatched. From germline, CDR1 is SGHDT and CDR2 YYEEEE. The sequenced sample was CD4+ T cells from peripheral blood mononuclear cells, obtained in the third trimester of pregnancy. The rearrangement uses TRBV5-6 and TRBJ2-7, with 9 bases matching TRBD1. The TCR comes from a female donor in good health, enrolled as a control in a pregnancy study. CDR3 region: CASSPRDRDTYEQYF. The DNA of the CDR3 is TGTGCCAGCAGCCCACGGGACAGGGATACCTACGAGCAGTACTTC. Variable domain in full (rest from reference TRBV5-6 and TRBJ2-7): DAGVTQSPTHLIKTRGQQVTLRCSPKSGHDTVSWYQQALGQGPQFIFQYYEEEERQRGNFPDRFSGHQFPNYSSELNVNALLLGDSALYLCASSPRDRDTYEQYFGPGTRLTVT.